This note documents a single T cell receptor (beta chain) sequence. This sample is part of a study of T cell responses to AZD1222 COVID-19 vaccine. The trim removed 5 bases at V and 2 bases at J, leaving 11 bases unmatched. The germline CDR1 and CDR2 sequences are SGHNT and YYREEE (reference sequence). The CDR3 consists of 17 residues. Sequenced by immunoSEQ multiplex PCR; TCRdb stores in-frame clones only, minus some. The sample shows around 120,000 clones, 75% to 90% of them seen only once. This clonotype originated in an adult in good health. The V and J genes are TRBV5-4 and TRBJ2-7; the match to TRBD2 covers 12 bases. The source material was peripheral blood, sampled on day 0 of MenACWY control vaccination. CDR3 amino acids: CASRPGTSGSSTYEQYF. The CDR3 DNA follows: TGTGCCAGCAGGCCCGGGACTAGCGGGTCCTCCACCTACGAGCAGTACTTC.